This TCR beta chain originates from a study of Graves' ophthalmopathy and Graves' hyperthyroidism. Amplified TCR beta CDR3 regions were obtained using RNA transcripts as template. An opening RT-PCR round employed HTBI primers and preceded a second-round multiplex PCR. Each CDR3 protein gets one entry after TCRdb re-called the multiplex PCR reads with MiXCR. The data show hundreds of thousands of distinct CDR3 sequences, roughly 40% seen once. Trimming removed 5 bases from V and 3 bases from J; junction bases left unmatched: 8. The CDR3 contains 17 residues. Germline values: CDR1 MGHDK, CDR2 SYGVNS. The sample was peripheral blood. The genes are TRBV25-1 and TRBJ2-2; 11 nucleotides align to TRBD2. The clonotype comes from an adult man with Graves' ophthalmopathy. The CDR3 DNA follows: TGTGCCAGCAGTTTGGCCGGGACTAGCGGCGACACCGGGGAGCTGTTTTTT. Encoded protein: CASSLAGTSGDTGELFF.